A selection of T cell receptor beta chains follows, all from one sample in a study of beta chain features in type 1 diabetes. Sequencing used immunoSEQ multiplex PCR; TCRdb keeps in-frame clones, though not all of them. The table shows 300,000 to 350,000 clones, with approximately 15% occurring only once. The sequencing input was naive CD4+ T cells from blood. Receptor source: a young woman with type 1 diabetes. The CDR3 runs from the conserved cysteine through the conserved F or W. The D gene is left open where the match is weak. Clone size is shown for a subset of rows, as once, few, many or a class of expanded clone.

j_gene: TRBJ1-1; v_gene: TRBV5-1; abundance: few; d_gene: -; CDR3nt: TGCGCCAGCACCGGGCCGGGACAGAACACTGAAGCTTTCTTT; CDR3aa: CASTGPGQNTEAFF
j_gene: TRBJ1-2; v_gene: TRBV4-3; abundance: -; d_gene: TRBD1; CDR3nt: TGCGCCAGCAGCCAAAATGTGGACAGGAATGTAAAGGCCCTAAAGAACTATGGCTACACCTTC; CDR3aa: CASSQNVDRNVKALKNYGYTF
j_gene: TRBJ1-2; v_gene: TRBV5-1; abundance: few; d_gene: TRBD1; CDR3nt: TGCGCCAGCAGCCCAGGGACAGGCCGGGGTGGCTACACCTTC; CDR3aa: CASSPGTGRGGYTF
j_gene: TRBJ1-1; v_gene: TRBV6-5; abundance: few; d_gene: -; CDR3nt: TGTGCCAGCAGTCCCGGGACACGGGCCGTTGAAGCTTTCTTT; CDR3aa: CASSPGTRAVEAFF
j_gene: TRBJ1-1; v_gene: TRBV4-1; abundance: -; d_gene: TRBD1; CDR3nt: TGCGCCAGCAGCCAAGACTCCCGGACAGGGCGGACTGAAGCTTTCTTT; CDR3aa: CASSQDSRTGRTEAFF
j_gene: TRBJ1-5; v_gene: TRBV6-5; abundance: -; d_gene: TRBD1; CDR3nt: TGTGCCAGCAGTTGGGGACAGGGAGGACAGCCCCAGCATTTT; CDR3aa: CASSWGQGGQPQHF
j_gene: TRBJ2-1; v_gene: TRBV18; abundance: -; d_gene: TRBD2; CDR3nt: TGTGCCAGCTCACCGACTAGCGGGAGGAACAATGAGCAGTTCTTC; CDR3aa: CASSPTSGRNNEQFF
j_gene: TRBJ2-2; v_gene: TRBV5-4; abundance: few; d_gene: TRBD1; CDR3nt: TGTGCCAGCAGCCGACAGGGGACTGGCGGGGAGCTGTTTTTT; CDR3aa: CASSRQGTGGELFF
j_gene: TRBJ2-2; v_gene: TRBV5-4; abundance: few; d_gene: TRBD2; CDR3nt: TGTGCCAGCAGCTTGGGAAGCGGGAGGGTGACCGGGGAGCTGTTTTTT; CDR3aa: CASSLGSGRVTGELFF
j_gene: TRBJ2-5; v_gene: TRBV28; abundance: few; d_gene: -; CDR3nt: TGTGCCAGCAGTTTTTCGGGTAGTATGGAGACCCAGTACTTC; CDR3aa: CASSFSGSMETQYF
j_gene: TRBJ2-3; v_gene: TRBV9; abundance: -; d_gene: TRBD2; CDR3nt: TGTGCCAGCAGCGTAACGACTAGCGGGCATAGCACAGATACGCAGTATTTT; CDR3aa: CASSVTTSGHSTDTQYF
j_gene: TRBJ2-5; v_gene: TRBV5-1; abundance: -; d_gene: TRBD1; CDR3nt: TGCGCCAGCAGCTTAGGCAGGGGGCTTGAGACCCAGTACTTC; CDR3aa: CASSLGRGLETQYF
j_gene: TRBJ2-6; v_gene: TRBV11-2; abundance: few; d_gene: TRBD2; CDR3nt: TGTGCCAGCAGCCCCGGGAGGGGGTCACCATCTGGGGCCAACGTCCTGACTTTC; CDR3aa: CASSPGRGSPSGANVLTF
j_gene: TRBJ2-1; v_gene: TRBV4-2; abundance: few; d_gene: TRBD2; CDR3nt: TGTGCCAGCAGCCACCTTCTAGCGGGAGGGAACAATGAGCAGTTCTTC; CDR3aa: CASSHLLAGGNNEQFF
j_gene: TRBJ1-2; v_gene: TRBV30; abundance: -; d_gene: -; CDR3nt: TGTGCCTGGAGTGGGGGGCGAGGGGGCTACACCTTC; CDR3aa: CAWSGGRGGYTF
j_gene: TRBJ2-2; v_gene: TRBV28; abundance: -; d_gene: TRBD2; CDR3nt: TGTGCCAGCAGTTTATTACTAGCGGGAACCGGGGAGCTGTTTTTT; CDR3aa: CASSLLLAGTGELFF
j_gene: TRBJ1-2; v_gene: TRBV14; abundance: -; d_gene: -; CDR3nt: TGTGCCAGCAGCCCCACTCGAGGGTGGAATGGCTACACCTTC; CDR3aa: CASSPTRGWNGYTF
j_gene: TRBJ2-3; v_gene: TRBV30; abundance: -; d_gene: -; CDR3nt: TGTGCCTGGAGTGTACTATCCAATATTGTGGTGAGCACAGATACGCAGTATTTT; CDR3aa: CAWSVLSNIVVSTDTQYF
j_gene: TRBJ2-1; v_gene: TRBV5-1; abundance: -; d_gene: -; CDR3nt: TGCGCCAGCAGCTCTTCGGGGGGCAGGGCCTACAATGAGCAGTTCTTC; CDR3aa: CASSSSGGRAYNEQFF
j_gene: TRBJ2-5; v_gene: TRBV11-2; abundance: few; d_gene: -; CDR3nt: TGTGCCAGCAGTCCAGTACTAGCAGGAGAGACCCAGTACTTC; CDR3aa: CASSPVLAGETQYF
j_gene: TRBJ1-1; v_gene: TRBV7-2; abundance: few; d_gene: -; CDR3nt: TGTGCCAGCAGCTTAGCGACAGGGAACACTGAAGCTTTCTTT; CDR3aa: CASSLATGNTEAFF
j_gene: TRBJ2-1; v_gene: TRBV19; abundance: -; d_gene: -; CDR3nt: TGTGCCAGTAGTTCTGCAGGTGAGCAGTTCTTC; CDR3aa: CASSSAGEQFF
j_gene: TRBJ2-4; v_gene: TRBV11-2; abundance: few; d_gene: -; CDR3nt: TGTGCCAGCAGCTCAGGGGGGAACATTCAGTACTTC; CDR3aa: CASSSGGNIQYF
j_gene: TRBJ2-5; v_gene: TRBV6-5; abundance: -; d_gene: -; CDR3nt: TGTGCCAGCAGTTACGGAGTAACAACGACCCAAGAGACCCAGTACTTC; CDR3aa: CASSYGVTTTQETQYF
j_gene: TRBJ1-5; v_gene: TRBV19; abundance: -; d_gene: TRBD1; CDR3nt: TGTGCCAGTAGTAGCTTTGGACAGGGACCTAATCAGCCCCAGCATTTT; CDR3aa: CASSSFGQGPNQPQHF
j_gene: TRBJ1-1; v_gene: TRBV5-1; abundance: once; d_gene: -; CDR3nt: TGCGCCAGCAGCTGGGGGGGAACAGGAAGGAGGACTGAAGCTTTCTTT; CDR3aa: CASSWGGTGRRTEAFF
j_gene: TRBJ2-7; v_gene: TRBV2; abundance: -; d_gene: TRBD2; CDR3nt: TGTGCCAGTCGACTAGCGGGGTCCTACGAGCAGTACTTC; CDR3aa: CASRLAGSYEQYF
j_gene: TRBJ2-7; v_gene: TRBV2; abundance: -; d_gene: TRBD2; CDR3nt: TGTGCCAGCAGCAGTGGGCGGGGGGGCCACGAGCAGTACTTC; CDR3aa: CASSSGRGGHEQYF
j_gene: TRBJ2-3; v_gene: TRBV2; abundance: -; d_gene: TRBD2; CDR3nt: TGTGCCAGCAGTGAACTAAGCGGGACTAGCACAGATACGCAGTATTTT; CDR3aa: CASSELSGTSTDTQYF
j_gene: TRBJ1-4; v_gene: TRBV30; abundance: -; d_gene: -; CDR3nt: TGTGCCTGGACCATGGGGCCTACAAATGAAAAACTGTTTTTT; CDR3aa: CAWTMGPTNEKLFF
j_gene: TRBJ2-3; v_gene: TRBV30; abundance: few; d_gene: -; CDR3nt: TGTGCCTGGAGTCAGAGGATCACAGATACGCAGTATTTT; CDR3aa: CAWSQRITDTQYF
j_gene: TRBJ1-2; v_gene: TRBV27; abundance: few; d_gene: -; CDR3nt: TGTGCCAGCAGTTTTCGGGATGGGGATGGCTACACCTTC; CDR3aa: CASSFRDGDGYTF
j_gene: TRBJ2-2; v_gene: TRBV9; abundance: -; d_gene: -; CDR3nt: TGTGCCAGCCGAACAGGGCCGAACACCGGGGAGCTGTTTTTT; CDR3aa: CASRTGPNTGELFF
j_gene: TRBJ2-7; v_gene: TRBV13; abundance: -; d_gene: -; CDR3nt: TGTGCCAGCAGCTTAAGGCGGGGCACCTACGAGCAGTACTTC; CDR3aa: CASSLRRGTYEQYF
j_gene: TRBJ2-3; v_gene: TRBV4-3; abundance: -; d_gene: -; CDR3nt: TGCGCCAGCAGCCAGATTCGGCGGGATACGCAGTATTTT; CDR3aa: CASSQIRRDTQYF
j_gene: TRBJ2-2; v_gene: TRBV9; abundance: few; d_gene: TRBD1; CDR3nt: TGTGCCAGCAGCGTATTAGGACAGGGCGGAACTAGTGAGCTGTTTTTT; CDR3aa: CASSVLGQGGTSELFF
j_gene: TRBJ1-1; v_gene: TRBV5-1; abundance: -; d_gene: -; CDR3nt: TGCGCCAGCAGCTTGGAGCGGGGGAGCACTGAAGCTTTCTTT; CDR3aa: CASSLERGSTEAFF
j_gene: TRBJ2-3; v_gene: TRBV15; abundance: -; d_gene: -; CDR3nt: TGTGCCACCAGTCGCGGACTGGGGAGCACAGATACGCAGTATTTT; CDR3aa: CATSRGLGSTDTQYF
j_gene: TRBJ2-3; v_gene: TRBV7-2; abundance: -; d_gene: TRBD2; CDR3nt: TGTGCCAGCAGCAGGACTAGCGGCACAGATACGCAGTATTTT; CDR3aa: CASSRTSGTDTQYF
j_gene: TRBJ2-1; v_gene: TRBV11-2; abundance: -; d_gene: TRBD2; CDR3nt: TGTGCCAGCAGCTCGCTTAGCGGGAGGTGGAGTGAGCAGTTCTTC; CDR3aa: CASSSLSGRWSEQFF
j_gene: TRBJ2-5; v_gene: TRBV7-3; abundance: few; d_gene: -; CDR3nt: TGTGCCAGCAGCACATACGTGGGGGCCCAAGAGACCCAGTACTTC; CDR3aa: CASSTYVGAQETQYF
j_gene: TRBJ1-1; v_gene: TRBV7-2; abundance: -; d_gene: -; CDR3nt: TGTGCCAGCAGCTCAATGGACACGTACACTGAAGCTTTCTTT; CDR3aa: CASSSMDTYTEAFF
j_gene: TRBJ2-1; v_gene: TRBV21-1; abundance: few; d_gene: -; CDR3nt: TGTGCCAGCAGCAAAGTCGCGGGAGGGCCAGATGAGCAGTTCTTC; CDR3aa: CASSKVAGGPDEQFF
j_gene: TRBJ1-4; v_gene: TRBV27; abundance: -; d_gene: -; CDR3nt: TGTGCCAGCAGTTTGTTGGGCCCCAATGAAAAACTGTTTTTT; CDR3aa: CASSLLGPNEKLFF
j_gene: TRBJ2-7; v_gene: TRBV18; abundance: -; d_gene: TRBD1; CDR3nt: TGTGCCAGCTCAATAGACAGGGCCGAACTAGGACTGGAGCAGTACTTC; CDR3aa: CASSIDRAELGLEQYF
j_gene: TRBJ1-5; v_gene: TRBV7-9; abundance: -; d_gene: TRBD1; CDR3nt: TGTGCCAGCAGCTTGGATGGACAGGGAGGTGGCAATCAGCCCCAGCATTTT; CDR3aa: CASSLDGQGGGNQPQHF
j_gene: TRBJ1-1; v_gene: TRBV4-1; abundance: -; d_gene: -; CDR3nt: TGCGCCAGCAGCCGACCGACAGGTCTCACTGAAGCTTTCTTT; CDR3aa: CASSRPTGLTEAFF
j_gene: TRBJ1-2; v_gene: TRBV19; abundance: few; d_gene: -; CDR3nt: TGTGCCAGTAGTATTGAACGATTCTCGACAGCGATATATGGCTACACCTTC; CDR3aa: CASSIERFSTAIYGYTF
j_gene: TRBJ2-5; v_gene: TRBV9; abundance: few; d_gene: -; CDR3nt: TGTGCCAGCAGCGTATTCGGGGAGACCCAGTACTTC; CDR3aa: CASSVFGETQYF
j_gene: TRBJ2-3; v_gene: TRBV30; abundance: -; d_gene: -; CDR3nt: TGTGCCTGGAGGGGGACCGGGGGTACGGCGCAGTATTTT; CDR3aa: CAWRGTGGTAQYF
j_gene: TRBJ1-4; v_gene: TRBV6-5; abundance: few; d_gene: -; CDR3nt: TGTGCCAGCAGTCCCCAACAGGGAAGCGGTGAAAAACTGTTTTTT; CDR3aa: CASSPQQGSGEKLFF
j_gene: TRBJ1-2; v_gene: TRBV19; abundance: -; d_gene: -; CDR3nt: TGTGCCAGTAGTATAAAGGAGGGGACTAACTATGGCTACACCTTC; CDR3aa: CASSIKEGTNYGYTF
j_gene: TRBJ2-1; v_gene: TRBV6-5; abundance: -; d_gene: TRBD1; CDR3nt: TGTGCCAGCAGTCCACGGACAGGGAGGAATGAGCAGTTCTTC; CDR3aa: CASSPRTGRNEQFF
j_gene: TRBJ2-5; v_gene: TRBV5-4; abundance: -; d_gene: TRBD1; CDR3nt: TGTGCCAGCAGGAATACAGGGGTGGAGACCCAGTACTTC; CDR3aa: CASRNTGVETQYF
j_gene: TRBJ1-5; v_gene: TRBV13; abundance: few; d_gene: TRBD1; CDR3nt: TGTGCCAGCAGCTTGCGTAGTAAGACAGGGGAATTGGATCAGCCCCAGCATTTT; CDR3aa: CASSLRSKTGELDQPQHF
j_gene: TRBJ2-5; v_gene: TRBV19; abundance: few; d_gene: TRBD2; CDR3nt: TGTGCCAGTAGTACTATCGCGGGAGGTCAAGAGACCCAGTACTTC; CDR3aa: CASSTIAGGQETQYF
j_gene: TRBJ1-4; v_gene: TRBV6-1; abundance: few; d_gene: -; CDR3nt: TGTGCCAGCAGTGAAGGGGGCACTAATGAAAAACTGTTTTTT; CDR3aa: CASSEGGTNEKLFF